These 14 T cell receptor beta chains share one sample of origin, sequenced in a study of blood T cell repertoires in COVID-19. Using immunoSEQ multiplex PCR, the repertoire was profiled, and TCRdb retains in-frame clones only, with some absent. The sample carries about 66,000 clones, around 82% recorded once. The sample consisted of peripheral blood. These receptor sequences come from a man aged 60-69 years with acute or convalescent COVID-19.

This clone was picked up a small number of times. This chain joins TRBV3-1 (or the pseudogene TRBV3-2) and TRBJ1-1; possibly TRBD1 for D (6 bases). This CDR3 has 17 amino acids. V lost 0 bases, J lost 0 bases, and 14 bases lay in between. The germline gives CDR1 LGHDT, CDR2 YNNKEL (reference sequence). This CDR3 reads CASSQDPTGSVNTEAFF. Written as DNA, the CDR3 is TGTGCCAGCAGCCAAGACCCCACAGGGTCGGTGAACACTGAAGCTTTCTTT.

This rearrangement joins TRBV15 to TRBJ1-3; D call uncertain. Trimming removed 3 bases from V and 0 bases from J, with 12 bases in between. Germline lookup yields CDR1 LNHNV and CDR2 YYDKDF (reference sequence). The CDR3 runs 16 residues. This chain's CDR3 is CATSRGRKISGNTIYF. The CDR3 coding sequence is TGTGCCACCAGCAGGGGCAGAAAAATCTCTGGAAACACCATATATTTT. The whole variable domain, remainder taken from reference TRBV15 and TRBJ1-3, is DAMVIQNPRYQVTQFGKPVTLSCSQTLNHNVMYWYQQKSSQAPKLLFHYYDKDFNNEADTPDNFQSRRPNTSFCFLDIRSPGLGDTAMYLCATSRGRKISGNTIYFGEGSWLTVV.

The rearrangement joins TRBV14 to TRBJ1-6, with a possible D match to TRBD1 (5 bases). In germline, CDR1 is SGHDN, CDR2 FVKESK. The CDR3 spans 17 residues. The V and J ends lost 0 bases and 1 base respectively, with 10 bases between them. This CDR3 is CASSQEGAGSYNSPLHF. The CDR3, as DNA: TGTGCCAGCAGCCAAGAAGGGGCGGGATCCTATAATTCACCCCTCCACTTT.

Written as DNA, the CDR3 is TGTGCCAGCAAAGCAGGGCTTAGGTACGAGCAGTACTTC. Protein: CASKAGLRYEQYF. V usage is TRBV6-5 and J usage is TRBJ2-7; possible D gene TRBD1, 5 bases. V lost 7 bases, J lost 4 bases, and 14 bases lay in between. The CDR3 has 13 residues. Germline lookup yields CDR1 MNHEY and CDR2 SVGAGI.

CDR3 nucleotides: TGTGCCAGCAGTTTGTCCAGGGGAAATGAGCAGTTCTTC. It translates to CASSLSRGNEQFF. J is TRBJ2-1 and V is TRBV27, with D possibly being TRBD1 (6 bases). V lost 3 bases and J 7 bases, leaving 10 bases between the germline ends. Germline V gene lookup returns CDR1 MNHEY and CDR2 SMNVEV (reference sequence). CDR3 length: 13 amino acids.

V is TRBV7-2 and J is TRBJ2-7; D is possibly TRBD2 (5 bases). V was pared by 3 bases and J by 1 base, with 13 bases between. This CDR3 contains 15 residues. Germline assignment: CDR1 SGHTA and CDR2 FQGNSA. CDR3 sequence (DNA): TGTGCCAGCAGCTTCTCCGGACGGGATTCCTACGAGCAGTACTTC. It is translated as CASSFSGRDSYEQYF. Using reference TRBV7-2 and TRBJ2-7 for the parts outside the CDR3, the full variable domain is GAGVSQSPSNKVTEKGKDVELRCDPISGHTALYWYRQSLGQGLEFLIYFQGNSAPDKSGLPSDRFSAERTGGSVSTLTIQRTQQEDSAVYLCASSFSGRDSYEQYFGPGTRLTVT.

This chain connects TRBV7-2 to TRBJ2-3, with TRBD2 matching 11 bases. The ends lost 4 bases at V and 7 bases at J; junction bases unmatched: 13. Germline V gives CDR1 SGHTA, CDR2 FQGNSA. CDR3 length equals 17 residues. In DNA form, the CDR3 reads TGTGCCAGCAGCTCGGGACTAGCGGAGCTTTCGTTTTATACGCAGTATTTT. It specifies CASSSGLAELSFYTQYF. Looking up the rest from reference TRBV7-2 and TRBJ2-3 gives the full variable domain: GAGVSQSPSNKVTEKGKDVELRCDPISGHTALYWYRQSLGQGLEFLIYFQGNSAPDKSGLPSDRFSAERTGGSVSTLTIQRTQQEDSAVYLCASSSGLAELSFYTQYFGPGTRLTVL.

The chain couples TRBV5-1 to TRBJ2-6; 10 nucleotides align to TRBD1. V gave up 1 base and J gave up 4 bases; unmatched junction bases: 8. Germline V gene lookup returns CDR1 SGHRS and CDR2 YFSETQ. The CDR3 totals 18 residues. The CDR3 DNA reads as TGCGCCAGCAGCTTGAACCCGGACAGGGGGTCCGGGGCCAACGTCCTGACTTTC. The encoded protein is CASSLNPDRGSGANVLTF.

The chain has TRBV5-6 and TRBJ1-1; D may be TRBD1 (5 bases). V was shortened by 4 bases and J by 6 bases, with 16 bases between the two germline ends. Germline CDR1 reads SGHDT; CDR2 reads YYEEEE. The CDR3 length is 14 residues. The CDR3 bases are TGTGCCAGCAGCCCCCCGGGGGTCTTGGCTGAAGCTTTCTTT. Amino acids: CASSPPGVLAEAFF.

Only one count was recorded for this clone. CDR3 region: CASSRDEAGELFF. The DNA for the CDR3 is TGTGCCAGCAGCCGGGATGAGGCCGGGGAGCTGTTTTTT. The chain couples TRBV6-4 to TRBJ2-2, with D tentatively TRBD2 (5 bases). Germline CDR1 and CDR2: MRHNA and SNTAGT. V was cut by 6 bases and J by 6 bases, with 11 bases left in between. The CDR3 consists of 13 residues.

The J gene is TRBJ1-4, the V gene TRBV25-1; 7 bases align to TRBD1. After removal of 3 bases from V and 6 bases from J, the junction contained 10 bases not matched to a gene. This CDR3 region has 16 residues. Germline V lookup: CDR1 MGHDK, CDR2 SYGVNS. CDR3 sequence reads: CASSDREGTVDEKLFF. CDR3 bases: TGTGCCAGCAGTGATCGGGAGGGGACAGTGGATGAAAAACTGTTTTTT.

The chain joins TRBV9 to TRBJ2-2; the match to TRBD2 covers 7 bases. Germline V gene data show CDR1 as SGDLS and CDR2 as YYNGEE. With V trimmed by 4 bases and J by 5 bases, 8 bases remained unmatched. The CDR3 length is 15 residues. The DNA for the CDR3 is TGTGCCAGCAGCCGTAATATGGGGGGGACCGGGGAGCTGTTTTTT. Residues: CASSRNMGGTGELFF.

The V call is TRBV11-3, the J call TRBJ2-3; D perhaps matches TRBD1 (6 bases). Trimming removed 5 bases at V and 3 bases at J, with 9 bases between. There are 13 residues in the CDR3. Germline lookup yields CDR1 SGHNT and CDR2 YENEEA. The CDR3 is CASSPTGTDTQYF. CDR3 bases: TGTGCCAGCAGCCCTACAGGGACAGATACGCAGTATTTT.

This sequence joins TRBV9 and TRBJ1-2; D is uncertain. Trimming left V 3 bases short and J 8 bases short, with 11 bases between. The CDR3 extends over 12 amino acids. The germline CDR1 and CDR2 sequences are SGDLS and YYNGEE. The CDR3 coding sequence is TGTGCCAGCAGCGCTTTACCGAGGGGCTACACCTTC. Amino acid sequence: CASSALPRGYTF.